One and the same sample provided the 29 T cell receptor beta chains below, sequenced in a study of T cells in Graves' hyperthyroidism and ophthalmopathy. Researchers took RNA transcripts and amplified the TCR beta CDR3 regions from them. A set of HTBI primers served as the primers for a first-round RT-PCR of the TCR CDR3. TCRdb reprocessed the multiplex PCR reads with MiXCR, giving one entry per CDR3 protein. The sample lists 540,000 or so distinct CDR3 sequences; 15% to 18% were seen once. The sequenced material came from blood. Receptor source: a woman between 25 and 40 years old with Graves' hyperthyroidism.

With respect to this clonotype: A much larger clone lies one base from this, so it may be a read error. V gene TRBV2 combines with J gene TRBJ2-3; D uncertain. The germline V gene has CDR1 SNHLY and CDR2 FYNNEI. The CDR3 spans 14 residues. CDR3 bases: TGTGCCTGCAGTAGCAAGTACGGCACAGATACGCAGTATTTT. It yields the protein CACSSKYGTDTQYF.

This clonotype was observed many times. The chain combines TRBV20-1 with TRBJ1-2; D is undetermined. Germline V gene sequence: CDR1 DFQATT, CDR2 SNEGSKA (reference sequence). The CDR3 extends over 13 amino acids. V was shortened by 3 bases and J by 8 bases, with 16 bases between the two germline ends. The CDR3 bases are TGCAGTGCTAGGATGGAGCTCTTGCGGGGCTACACCTTC. Translating gives CSARMELLRGYTF.

This clonotype was seen ten or more times. V is TRBV12-3 or TRBV12-4 and J is TRBJ1-6; unclear D gene. The CDR3 extends over 14 amino acids. Trimming shortened V by 7 bases and J by 7 bases, and 14 bases separated the two germline ends. CDR3 in DNA: TGTGCCAGCAACTCACAGATCGGCAATTCACCCCTCCACTTT. It yields the protein CASNSQIGNSPLHF.

Regarding this clonotype: A read error may be the cause here, since a much bigger clone is one base away. V and J are TRBV19 and TRBJ1-1; D is perhaps TRBD1 (6 bases). Germline V gene data show CDR1 as LNHDA and CDR2 as SQIVND (reference sequence). The length of the CDR3 is 14 residues. CDR3 nucleotide sequence: TGTGCCAGTAACACGGGGGCAGCGAACACTGAAGCTTACTTT. As protein: CASNTGAANTEAYF.

This clonotype was observed many times. The gene calls are TRBV7-2 and TRBJ1-4; maybe TRBD1 (5 bases). The germline V gene encodes CDR1 SGHTA and CDR2 FQGNSA. V shed 5 bases and J shed 7 bases, with 5 bases lying between them. This CDR3 comprises 11 residues. The chain's CDR3 is CASSQGEKLFF. The CDR3 coding sequence is TGTGCCAGCAGCCAGGGTGAAAAACTGTTTTTT. The whole variable domain, filled in from reference TRBV7-2 and TRBJ1-4, reads GAGVSQSPSNKVTEKGKDVELRCDPISGHTALYWYRQSLGQGLEFLIYFQGNSAPDKSGLPSDRFSAERTGGSVSTLTIQRTQQEDSAVYLCASSQGEKLFFGSGTQLSVL.

This clonotype was counted many times. The chain is built from TRBV6-2 or TRBV6-3 and TRBJ2-1, with 8 bases lining up with TRBD2. V was clipped by 3 bases and J by 6 bases; unmatched bases: 19. Germline CDR1 is MNHEY and CDR2 is SVGEGT. The CDR3 covers 19 residues. CDR3 protein: CASSYNLAGFADVRNEQFF. The CDR3 DNA follows: TGTGCCAGCAGTTATAACCTAGCGGGTTTCGCCGACGTTCGCAATGAGCAGTTCTTC.

The chain couples TRBV5-1 to TRBJ2-3, with 7 bases aligning to TRBD2. This CDR3 contains 14 residues. The germline V gene has CDR1 SGHRS and CDR2 YFSETQ. Trimming took 6 bases from V and 3 from J; bases not matched to a gene: 7. CDR3: CASKAWEGTDTQYF. The CDR3, as DNA: TGCGCCAGCAAGGCTTGGGAGGGGACAGATACGCAGTATTTT.

The V call is TRBV5-4, the J call TRBJ1-1; D gene uncertain. This CDR3 spans 13 amino acids. The V gene lost 1 base and the J gene lost 6 bases, with 10 bases spanning the gap. Germline CDR1 SGHNT, CDR2 YYREEE (reference sequence). CDR3 DNA: TGTGCCAGCAGCTTGAGTGGGAAATCTGAAGCTTTCTTT. This gives the protein CASSLSGKSEAFF.

This clonotype was counted only a few times. The chain couples TRBV20-1 to TRBJ1-1; the D is unclear. V lost 0 bases and J 0 bases, leaving 14 bases between the germline ends. The CDR3 totals 16 residues. Looked up from germline, CDR1 is DFQATT and CDR2 is SNEGSKA (reference sequence). The CDR3, as DNA: TGCAGTGCTAGAGACCTCAGGACTGTTATGAACACTGAAGCTTTCTTT. This encodes CSARDLRTVMNTEAFF.

This chain uses TRBV6-1 with TRBJ1-1; D is undetermined. Germline V gives CDR1 MNHNS, CDR2 SASEGT. V was pared by 4 bases and J by 1 base, with 4 bases between. This CDR3 has 12 amino acids. CDR3 in amino acids: CASSVANTEAFF. The CDR3 DNA sequence: TGTGCCAGCAGTGTCGCGAACACTGAAGCTTTCTTT.

There are many counts of this clonotype. This chain joins TRBV30 and TRBJ2-7, with D maybe TRBD1 (5 bases). Per the germline V gene, CDR1 is GTSNPN and CDR2 is SVGIG (reference sequence). The length of the CDR3 is 15 residues. V was cut by 5 bases and J by 1 base, with 18 bases left in between. CDR3 sequence reads: CAWGPWGRDSYEQYF. The CDR3 coding sequence is TGTGCCTGGGGGCCTTGGGGCAGGGATTCCTACGAGCAGTACTTC. The complete variable domain, with remaining parts taken from reference TRBV30 and TRBJ2-7, reads SQTIHQWPATLVQPVGSPLSLECTVEGTSNPNLYWYRQAAGRGLQLLFYSVGIGQISSEVPQNLSASRPQDRQFILSSKKLLLSDSGFYLCAWGPWGRDSYEQYFGPGTRLTVT.

This clonotype was recorded many times. The gene calls are TRBV20-1 and TRBJ2-7; 12 nucleotides match TRBD2. The junction had 7 bases not matched to a gene; V was cut back by 4 bases and J by 6 bases. The CDR3 consists of 14 residues. Germline CDR1 is DFQATT and CDR2 is SNEGSKA (reference sequence). The CDR3 loop reads CSATSGRGRGEQYF. The CDR3 nucleotides are TGCAGTGCTACTAGCGGGAGGGGTAGGGGCGAGCAGTACTTC.

This clonotype was seen many times. V and J are TRBV28 and TRBJ2-7; D remains unclear. Trimming shortened V by 6 bases and J by 4 bases, and 13 bases separated the two germline ends. Germline-derived CDR1 and CDR2 are MDHEN and SYDVKM. The CDR3 totals 13 residues. The DNA for the CDR3 is TGTGCCAGCAGCTCGAGTACGCCTTACGAGCAGTACTTC. Translation: CASSSSTPYEQYF.

This clonotype was counted many times. The chain combines TRBV27 with TRBJ2-5; D possibly uses TRBD1 or TRBD2 (6 bases each). The CDR3 is 14 residues long. V lost 6 bases to trimming and J lost 1 base, with 12 bases between them. Germline CDR1 reads MNHEY; CDR2 reads SMNVEV (reference sequence). CDR3 in DNA: TGTGCCAGCAGGCGGGACATCATCCAAGAGACCCAGTACTTC. Protein: CASRRDIIQETQYF.

This clonotype was counted ten times or more. The chain couples TRBV11-2 to TRBJ2-5; perhaps TRBD2 as D (6 bases). This CDR3 has 14 amino acids. Germline V lookup: CDR1 SGHAT, CDR2 FQNNGV. Trimming cost V 2 bases and J 3 bases, with 10 bases left between them. The CDR3 region has the DNA TGTGCCAGCAGCTTATCCGGGAGTAAAGAGACCCAGTACTTC. Translated: CASSLSGSKETQYF.

This clonotype was counted at least ten times. The chain employs TRBV3-1 and TRBJ1-4; perhaps TRBD1 as D (5 bases). This CDR3 is built from 12 residues. From germline, CDR1 is LGHDT and CDR2 YNNKEL (reference sequence). Trimming shortened V by 1 base and J by 11 bases, and 8 bases separated the two germline ends. CDR3 DNA: TGTGCCAGCAGCCAAGTGGGGGGGAAACTGTTTTTT. Translating it yields CASSQVGGKLFF.

This clonotype was recorded a few times. V gene TRBV7-2 combines with J gene TRBJ1-2, with 8 nucleotides matching TRBD1. This CDR3 comprises 13 residues. After removal of 3 bases from V and 8 bases from J, the junction contained 5 bases not matched to a gene. Looked up from germline, CDR1 is SGHTA and CDR2 is FQGNSA. Written as DNA, the CDR3 is TGTGCCAGCAGCTTCCAGGGGGCGCGCGGCTACACCTTC. It specifies CASSFQGARGYTF. Full variable domain (remainder filled in from reference TRBV7-2 and TRBJ1-2): GAGVSQSPSNKVTEKGKDVELRCDPISGHTALYWYRQSLGQGLEFLIYFQGNSAPDKSGLPSDRFSAERTGGSVSTLTIQRTQQEDSAVYLCASSFQGARGYTFGSGTRLTVV.

The chain recombines TRBV19 with TRBJ2-3, with 11 positions matching TRBD2. V gave up 4 bases and J gave up 0 bases; unmatched junction bases: 9. The CDR3 is 18 residues long. Germline values: CDR1 LNHDA, CDR2 SQIVND (reference sequence). The CDR3 sequence: CASSTPASGRRSTDTQYF. As DNA, the CDR3 is TGTGCCAGTAGTACCCCTGCTAGCGGGAGGAGGAGCACAGATACGCAGTATTTT.

Many counts were recorded for this clonotype. This sequence joins TRBV20-1 and TRBJ2-1; unclear D gene. The germline gives CDR1 DFQATT, CDR2 SNEGSKA (reference sequence). Trimming cost V 4 bases and J 0 bases, with 10 bases left between them. CDR3 length: 14 amino acids. The CDR3: CSAIGNSSYNEQFF. Here the CDR3 DNA reads TGCAGTGCTATTGGCAACTCCTCCTACAATGAGCAGTTCTTC.

This clonotype was seen only once. J is TRBJ2-4 and V is TRBV15; D might be TRBD1 or TRBD2, each matching 5 bases. Germline lookup yields CDR1 LNHNV and CDR2 YYDKDF (reference sequence). The CDR3 spans 15 residues. V was clipped by 8 bases and J by 0 bases, with 14 bases between them. CDR3 nucleotide sequence: TGTGCCACCGCAGAAGGTGGGGGAGCCAAAAACATTCAGTACTTC. Protein product: CATAEGGGAKNIQYF.

This clonotype was seen at least ten times. This rearrangement joins TRBV12-5 to TRBJ1-2, with D unclear. Trimming shortened V by 5 bases and J by 0 bases, and 13 bases separated the two germline ends. The germline V gene has CDR1 LGHNT and CDR2 FRNRAP. The CDR3 runs 15 residues. CDR3 in amino acids: CASGHTTYANYGYTF. CDR3 bases: TGTGCTAGTGGTCATACAACTTATGCTAACTATGGCTACACCTTC.

A few counts support this clonotype. The V gene is TRBV29-1, the J gene TRBJ2-7, with a tentative D call TRBD2 (5 bases). The CDR3 length is 14 residues. The germline V and J ends were trimmed by 3 bases and 6 bases, with 18 bases remaining between them. Germline CDR1 reads SQVTM; CDR2 reads ANQGSEA. CDR3 nucleotide sequence: TGCAGCGTTGACCTCTGGAATTATGGGAGCGAGCAGTACTTC. It translates to CSVDLWNYGSEQYF.

This clonotype was counted ten times or more. This sequence joins TRBV28 and TRBJ1-5; the D is unclear. Between the trimmed V and J ends, which lost 6 bases and 2 bases, there was a span of 8 bases. CDR1 is MDHEN and CDR2 is SYDVKM in the germline V gene. The CDR3 has 13 amino acids. The CDR3 DNA is TGTGCCAGCAGCTTAGACGGCAATCAGCCCCAGCATTTT. Its translation is CASSLDGNQPQHF.

In this sample, this clonotype turned up many times. The chain uses TRBV20-1 and TRBJ2-1, with D maybe TRBD2 (5 bases). The V end was cut by 3 bases, the J end by 6 bases, with 9 bases between. This CDR3 is 12 amino acids long. Germline CDR1 and CDR2: DFQATT and SNEGSKA (reference sequence). The CDR3: CSASPLANEQFF. DNA of the CDR3: TGCAGTGCTAGCCCCCTAGCCAATGAGCAGTTCTTC.

J is TRBJ2-1 and V is TRBV11-2; D is perhaps TRBD2 (5 bases). Trimming removed 5 bases from V and 11 bases from J, with 13 bases in between. Germline-derived CDR1 and CDR2 are SGHAT and FQNNGV. The CDR3 has 12 residues. The CDR3 DNA sequence: TGTGCCAGCAGCAATCCGGGGTCCAAGCAGTTCTTC. Protein product: CASSNPGSKQFF. Combining the CDR3 with reference TRBV11-2 and TRBJ2-1 gives the whole variable domain EAGVAQSPRYKIIEKRQSVAFWCNPISGHATLYWYQQILGQGPKLLIQFQNNGVVDDSQLPKDRFSAERLKGVDSTLKIQPAKLEDSAVYLCASSNPGSKQFFGPGTRLTVL.

This rearrangement joins TRBV12-3 or TRBV12-4 to TRBJ1-1; 7 nucleotides agree with TRBD1. After removal of 3 bases from V and 6 bases from J, the junction contained 4 bases not matched to a gene. The length of the CDR3 is 13 residues. CDR3 nucleotide sequence: TGTGCCAGCAGTTTTGGAGGGGGCGCTGAAGCTTTCTTT. It encodes CASSFGGGAEAFF.

The chain carries TRBV20-1 and TRBJ2-2; D perhaps matches TRBD1 (6 bases). Germline CDR1 reads DFQATT; CDR2 reads SNEGSKA (reference sequence). This CDR3 region has 13 residues. The germline V and J ends were trimmed by 6 bases and 6 bases, with 14 bases remaining between them. In DNA form, the CDR3 reads TGCAGTGCCCCCGAGCAGGGGCCCGGGGAGCTGTTTTTT. Translating gives CSAPEQGPGELFF.

This clonotype has a count of ten or more. V gene TRBV6-1 combines with J gene TRBJ2-1; the match to TRBD2 covers 7 bases. Germline CDR1 MNHNS, CDR2 SASEGT. This CDR3 has 15 amino acids. With 7 bases clipped from V and 5 bases from J, the junction kept 11 bases outside the gene matches. The CDR3 region is CASNTGLVPNNEQFF. CDR3 sequence (DNA): TGTGCCAGCAACACCGGACTAGTCCCTAACAATGAGCAGTTCTTC.

This sequence joins TRBV27 and TRBJ2-5; a weak D match, TRBD2 (7 bases). From germline, CDR1 is MNHEY and CDR2 SMNVEV (reference sequence). The CDR3 extends over 11 amino acids. The ends were cut back, 5 bases at V and 12 bases at J, with 13 bases in the middle. This chain's CDR3 is CASSRGGREYF. The DNA of the CDR3 is TGTGCCAGCAGTAGGGGGGGTCGGGAGTACTTC.